This is a list of T cell receptor beta chains from one sample in a study of blood T cell repertoires in COVID-19. TCRdb's table, derived via immunoSEQ multiplex PCR, lists solely in-frame clones and lacks some. This sample carries roughly 250,000 clones, over 75% of them seen once, and the ten largest clones take over 2%. What was sequenced was peripheral blood. The receptor set was obtained from a woman between 50 and 59 years old with acute or convalescent COVID-19. CDR3s include the opening cysteine and the closing phenylalanine or tryptophan. The D gene is left open where the match is weak.

D | J | V | DNA | CDR3
TRBD2 | TRBJ2-2 | TRBV18 | TGTGCCAGCTCACCACGGGGACTAGCGGGAGGAGGTTACACCGGGGAGCTGTTTTTT | CASSPRGLAGGGYTGELFF
NA | TRBJ2-7 | TRBV7-3 | TGTGCCAGCAGCCCCAGCCCCGCAGCGACCTACGAGCAGTACTTC | CASSPSPAATYEQYF
TRBD2 | TRBJ2-7 | TRBV9 | TGTGCCAGCAGCCCCCGGACTAGCGGGAGCTACGAGCAGTACTTC | CASSPRTSGSYEQYF
TRBD1 | TRBJ2-5 | TRBV5-1 | TGCGCCAGCAGCCAACAGGGGCAAGAGACCCAGTACTTC | CASSQQGQETQYF
TRBD2 | TRBJ2-7 | TRBV7-3 | TGTGCCAGCAGCCCGGCGGGAGGGCCCTACGAGCAGTACTTC | CASSPAGGPYEQYF
NA | TRBJ2-7 | TRBV9 | TGTGCCAGCAGCGCCTTGGGGCAGTGGGGTTCCTACGAGCAGTACTTC | CASSALGQWGSYEQYF
TRBD1 | TRBJ2-7 | TRBV2 | TGTGCCAGCACCCCGGGACAGGGTGCCTACGAGCAGTACTTC | CASTPGQGAYEQYF
NA | TRBJ1-3 | TRBV19 | TGTGCCAGTAATTCTCATCGGACAGCAGGAAACACCATATATTTT | CASNSHRTAGNTIYF
NA | TRBJ2-1 | TRBV4-1 | TGCGCCAGCAGCCAAGAGAGTTCGGAGGGGTGGAAGCAGTTCTTC | CASSQESSEGWKQFF
NA | TRBJ2-1 | TRBV29-1 | TGCAGCGGGACCCGTGGGGCCAATGAGCAGTTCTTC | CSGTRGANEQFF
TRBD2 | TRBJ2-7 | TRBV5-6 | TGTGCCAGCAGCGGTACTAGCGGACCAACCTACGAGCAGTACTTC | CASSGTSGPTYEQYF
TRBD2 | TRBJ2-2 | TRBV9 | TGTGCCAGCAGCGTAGTTAGGATAGATCGAAAAAGCGGGAGTTCTTACACCGGGGAGCTGTTTTTT | CASSVVRIDRKSGSSYTGELFF
NA | TRBJ2-7 | TRBV3-1/TRBV3-2 | TGTGCCAGCAGTCCCCCGGGTTTATACGAGCAGTACTTC | CASSPPGLYEQYF